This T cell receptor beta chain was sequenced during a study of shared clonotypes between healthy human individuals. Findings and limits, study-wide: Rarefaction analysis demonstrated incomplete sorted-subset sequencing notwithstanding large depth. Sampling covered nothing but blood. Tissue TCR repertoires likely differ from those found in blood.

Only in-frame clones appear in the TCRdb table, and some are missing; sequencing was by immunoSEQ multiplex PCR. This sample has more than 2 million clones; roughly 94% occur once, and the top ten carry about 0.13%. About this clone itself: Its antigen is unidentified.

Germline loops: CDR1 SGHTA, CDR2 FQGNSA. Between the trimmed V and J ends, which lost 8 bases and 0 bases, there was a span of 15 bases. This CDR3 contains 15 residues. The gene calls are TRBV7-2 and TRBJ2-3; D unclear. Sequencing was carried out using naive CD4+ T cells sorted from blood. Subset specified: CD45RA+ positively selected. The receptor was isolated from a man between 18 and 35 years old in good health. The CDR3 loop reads CASGNQPPSTDTQYF. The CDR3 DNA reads TGTGCCAGCGGTAATCAACCCCCTAGCACAGATACGCAGTATTTT.